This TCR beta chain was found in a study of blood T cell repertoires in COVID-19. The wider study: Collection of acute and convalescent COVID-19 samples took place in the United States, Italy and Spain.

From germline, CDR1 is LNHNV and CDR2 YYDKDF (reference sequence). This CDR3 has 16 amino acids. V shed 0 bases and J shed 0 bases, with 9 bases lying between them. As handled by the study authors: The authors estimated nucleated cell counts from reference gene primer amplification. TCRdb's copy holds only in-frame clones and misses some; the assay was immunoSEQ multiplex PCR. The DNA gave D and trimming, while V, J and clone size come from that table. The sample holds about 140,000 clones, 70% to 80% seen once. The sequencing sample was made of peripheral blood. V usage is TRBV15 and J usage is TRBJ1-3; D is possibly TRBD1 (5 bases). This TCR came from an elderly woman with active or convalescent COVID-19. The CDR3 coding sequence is TGTGCCACCAGCAGAGAAGGGACTTACTCTGGAAACACCATATATTTT. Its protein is CATSREGTYSGNTIYF. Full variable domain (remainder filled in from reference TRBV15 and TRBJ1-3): DAMVIQNPRYQVTQFGKPVTLSCSQTLNHNVMYWYQQKSSQAPKLLFHYYDKDFNNEADTPDNFQSRRPNTSFCFLDIRSPGLGDTAMYLCATSREGTYSGNTIYFGEGSWLTVV.